Described below is a single TCR beta chain sequence and its context. Its specificity is unknown. Trimming removed 7 bases at V and 2 bases at J, with 15 bases between. The CDR3 extends over 14 amino acids. CDR1 is SNHLY, CDR2 FYNNEI, per germline. An input of 0.5 to 1 ug of RNA was subjected to reverse transcription using random hexamers. By means of immunoSEQ multiplex PCR, TCR beta CDR3 spanning 54 Vbeta and 13 Jbeta underwent amplification. One entry per CDR3 protein results from TCRdb running MiXCR on the immunoSEQ multiplex PCR reads. This table holds roughly 47,000 distinct CDR3 sequences, around 93% found once. The record originates from a study of CD8 T cells in Susac syndrome. The T cells that were sequenced for TCR beta were CD8+ and CD4+ cells from blood. Overall study findings and caveats: The study conceded that relatively few individuals underwent its TCR sequencing and HLA analysis.

The chain is built from TRBV2 and TRBJ2-7, with TRBD1 as a possible D gene (6 bases). The clonotype comes from a human donor in good health. Sequenced input: CD8+ T cells from PBMCs. As DNA, the CDR3 is TGTGCCAGCACTGCAACAGGGCTAGCCTACGAGCAGTACTTC. This codes for CASTATGLAYEQYF.